This entry concerns a single T cell receptor beta chain. The junction and the germline gene differ at one end; a read error may be behind it. This sample was taken from a study of tumor-infiltrating lymphocytes in primary liver carcinoma. A primer matching the constant region was used to make TCR beta cDNA from approximately 520 ng of total RNA. What produced the TCR beta libraries was three nested multiplex PCR rounds using slightly modified ARM-PCR. From the multiplex PCR reads, TCRdb called clonotypes with MiXCR, one entry per CDR3 protein. The table includes tens of thousands of distinct CDR3 sequences, around 70% detected once. Co-extraction yielded RNA and DNA from about 20-30 mg of unsorted bulk tissue. This TCR was sampled from a middle-aged man with primary liver carcinoma and hepatitis B virus infection. Sequenced input: liver tumor tissue from sampling region 1. The subset denotes: tumor region T1, superior pole.

CDR3 protein: CVSCQAGGYNEQFF. Written as DNA, the CDR3 is TGCGTCAGCTGCCAGGCGGGAGGGTACAATGAACAGTTCTTC. The V call is TRBV4-1, the J call TRBJ2-1; 9 bases match TRBD2. The V gene's germline CDR1 is MGHRA and CDR2 YSYEKL. The CDR3 contains 14 residues.